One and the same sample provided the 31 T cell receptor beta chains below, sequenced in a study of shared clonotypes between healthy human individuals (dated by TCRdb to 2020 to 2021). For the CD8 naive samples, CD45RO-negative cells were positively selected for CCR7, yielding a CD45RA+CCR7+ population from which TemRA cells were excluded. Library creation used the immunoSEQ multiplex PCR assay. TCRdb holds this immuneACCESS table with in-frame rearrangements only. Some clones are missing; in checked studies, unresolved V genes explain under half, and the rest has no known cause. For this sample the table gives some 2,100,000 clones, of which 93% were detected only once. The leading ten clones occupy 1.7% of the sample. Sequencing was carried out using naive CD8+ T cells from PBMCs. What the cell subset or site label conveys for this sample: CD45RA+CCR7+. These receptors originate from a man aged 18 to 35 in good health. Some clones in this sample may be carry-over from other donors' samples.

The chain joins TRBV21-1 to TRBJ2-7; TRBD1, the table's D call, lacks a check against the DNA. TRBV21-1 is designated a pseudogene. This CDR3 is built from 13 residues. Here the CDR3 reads CASSKGEGAEQYF. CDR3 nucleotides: TGTGCCAGCAGCAAAGGGGAAGGGGCCGAGCAGTACTTC.

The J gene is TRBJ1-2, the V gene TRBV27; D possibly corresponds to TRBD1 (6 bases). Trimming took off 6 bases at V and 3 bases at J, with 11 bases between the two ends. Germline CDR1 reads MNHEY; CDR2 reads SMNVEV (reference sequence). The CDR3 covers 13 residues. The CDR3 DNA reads TGTGCCAGCAGCTGGGGGCTTCACTATGGCTACACCTTC. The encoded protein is CASSWGLHYGYTF.

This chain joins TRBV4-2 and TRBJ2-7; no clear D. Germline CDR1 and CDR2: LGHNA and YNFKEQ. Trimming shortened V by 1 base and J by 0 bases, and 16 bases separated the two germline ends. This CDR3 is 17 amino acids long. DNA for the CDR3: TGTGCCAGCAGCCAAGCGGGTAGGAGAAACTTCTCCTACGAGCAGTACTTC. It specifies CASSQAGRRNFSYEQYF.

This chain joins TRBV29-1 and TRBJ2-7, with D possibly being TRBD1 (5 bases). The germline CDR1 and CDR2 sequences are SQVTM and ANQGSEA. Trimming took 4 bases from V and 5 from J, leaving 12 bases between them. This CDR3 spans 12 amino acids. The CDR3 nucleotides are TGCAGCGTTGTCTCAGGGAACAACGAGCAGTACTTC. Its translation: CSVVSGNNEQYF.

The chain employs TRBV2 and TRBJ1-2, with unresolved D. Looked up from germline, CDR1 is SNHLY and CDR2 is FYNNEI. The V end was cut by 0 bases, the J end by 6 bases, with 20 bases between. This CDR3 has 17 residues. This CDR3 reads CASSEALRVGLGNGYTF. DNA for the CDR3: TGTGCCAGCAGTGAAGCGCTTCGGGTTGGATTGGGCAATGGCTACACCTTC. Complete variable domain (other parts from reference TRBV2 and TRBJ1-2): EPEVTQTPSHQVTQMGQEVILRCVPISNHLYFYWYRQILGQKVEFLVSFYNNEISEKSEIFDDQFSVERPDGSNFTLKIRSTKLEDSAMYFCASSEALRVGLGNGYTFGSGTRLTVV.

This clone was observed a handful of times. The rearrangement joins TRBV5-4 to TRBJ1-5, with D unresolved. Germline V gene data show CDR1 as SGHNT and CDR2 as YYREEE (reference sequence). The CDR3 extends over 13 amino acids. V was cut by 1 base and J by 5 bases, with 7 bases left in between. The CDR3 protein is CASSLSVDQPQHF. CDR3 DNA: TGTGCCAGCAGCTTGAGCGTCGATCAGCCCCAGCATTTT.

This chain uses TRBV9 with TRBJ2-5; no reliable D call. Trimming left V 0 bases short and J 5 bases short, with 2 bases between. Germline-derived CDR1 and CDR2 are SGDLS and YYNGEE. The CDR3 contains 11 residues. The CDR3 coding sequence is TGTGCCAGCAGCGTAGTCGAGACCCAGTACTTC. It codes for CASSVVETQYF. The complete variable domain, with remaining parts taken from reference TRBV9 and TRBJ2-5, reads DSGVTQTPKHLITATGQRVTLRCSPRSGDLSVYWYQQSLDQGLQFLIQYYNGEERAKGNILERFSAQQFPDLHSELNLSSLELGDSALYFCASSVVETQYFGPGTRLLVL.

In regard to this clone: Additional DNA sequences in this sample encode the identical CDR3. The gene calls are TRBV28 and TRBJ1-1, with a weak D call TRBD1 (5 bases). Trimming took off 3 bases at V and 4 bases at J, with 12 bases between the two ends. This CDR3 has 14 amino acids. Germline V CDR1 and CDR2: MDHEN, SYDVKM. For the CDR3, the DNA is TGTGCCAGCAGTTTCGAGCAGGGAGGCACTGAAGCTTTCTTT. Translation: CASSFEQGGTEAFF.

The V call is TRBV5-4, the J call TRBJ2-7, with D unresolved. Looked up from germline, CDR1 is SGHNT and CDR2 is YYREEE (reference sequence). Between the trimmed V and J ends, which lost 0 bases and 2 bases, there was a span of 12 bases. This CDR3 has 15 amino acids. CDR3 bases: TGTGCCAGCAGCTTGGGGTTAGAGTACCCCTACGAGCAGTACTTC. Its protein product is CASSLGLEYPYEQYF.

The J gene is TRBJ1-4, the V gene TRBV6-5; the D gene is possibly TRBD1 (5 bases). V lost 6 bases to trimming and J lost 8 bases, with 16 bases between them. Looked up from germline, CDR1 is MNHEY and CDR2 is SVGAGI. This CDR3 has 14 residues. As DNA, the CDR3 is TGTGCCAGCAGAATCCGGGACGGTTGGGAAAAACTGTTTTTT. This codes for CASRIRDGWEKLFF.

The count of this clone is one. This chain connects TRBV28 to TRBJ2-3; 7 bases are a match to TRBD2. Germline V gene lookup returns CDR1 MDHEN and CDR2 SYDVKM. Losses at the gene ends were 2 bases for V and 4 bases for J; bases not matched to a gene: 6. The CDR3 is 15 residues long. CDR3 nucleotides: TGTGCCAGCAGTTTACTAGCGGAGAACCCAGATACGCAGTATTTT. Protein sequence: CASSLLAENPDTQYF. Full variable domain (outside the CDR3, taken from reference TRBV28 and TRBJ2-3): DVKVTQSSRYLVKRTGEKVFLECVQDMDHENMFWYRQDPGLGLRLIYFSYDVKMKEKGDIPEGYSVSREKKERFSLILESASTNQTSMYLCASSLLAENPDTQYFGPGTRLTVL.

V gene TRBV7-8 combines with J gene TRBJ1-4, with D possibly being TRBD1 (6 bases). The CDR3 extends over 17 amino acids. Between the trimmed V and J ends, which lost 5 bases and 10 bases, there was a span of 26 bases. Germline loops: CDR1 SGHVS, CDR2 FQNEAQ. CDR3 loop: CASSPSRPLVKGGKLFF. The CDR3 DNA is TGTGCCAGCAGCCCGAGCCGGCCCCTGGTCAAGGGGGGAAAACTGTTTTTT. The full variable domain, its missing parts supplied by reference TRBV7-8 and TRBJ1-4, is GAGVSQSPRYKVAKRGQDVALRCDPISGHVSLFWYQQALGQGPEFLTYFQNEAQLDKSGLPSDRFFAERPEGSVSTLKIQRTQQEDSAVYLCASSPSRPLVKGGKLFFGSGTQLSVL.

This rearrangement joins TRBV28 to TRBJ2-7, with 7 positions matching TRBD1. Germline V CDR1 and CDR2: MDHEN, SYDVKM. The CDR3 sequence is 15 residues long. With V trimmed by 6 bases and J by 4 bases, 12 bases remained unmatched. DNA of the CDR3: TGTGCCAGCAGGATCTTGGGACAGAATTATTACGAGCAGTACTTC. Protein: CASRILGQNYYEQYF.

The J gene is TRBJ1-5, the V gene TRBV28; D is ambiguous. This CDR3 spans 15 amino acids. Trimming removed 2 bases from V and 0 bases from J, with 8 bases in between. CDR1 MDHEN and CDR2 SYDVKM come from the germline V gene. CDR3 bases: TGTGCCAGCAGTTTAGGGGTGGATAGCAATCAGCCCCAGCATTTT. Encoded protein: CASSLGVDSNQPQHF.

The CDR3 region has the DNA TGTGCCAGCATCTCTGGGGCCTACGAGCAGTACTTC. Translated, it gives CASISGAYEQYF. This chain connects TRBV27 to TRBJ2-7; no clear D gene. Germline V gives CDR1 MNHEY, CDR2 SMNVEV (reference sequence). The CDR3 has 12 residues. With 7 bases removed from V and 2 bases from J, the gap between germline ends came to 9 bases.

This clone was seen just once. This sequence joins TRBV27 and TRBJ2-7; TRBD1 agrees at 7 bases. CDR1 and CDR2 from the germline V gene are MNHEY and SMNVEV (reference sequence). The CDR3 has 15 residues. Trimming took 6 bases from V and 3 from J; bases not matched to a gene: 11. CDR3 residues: CASSETQGINYEQYF. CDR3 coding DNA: TGTGCCAGCAGCGAGACACAGGGGATAAACTACGAGCAGTACTTC.

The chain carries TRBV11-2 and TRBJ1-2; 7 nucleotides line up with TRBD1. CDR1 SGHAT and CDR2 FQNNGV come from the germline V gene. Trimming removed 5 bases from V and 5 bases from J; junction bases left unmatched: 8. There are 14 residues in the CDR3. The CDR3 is CASSPTTGPYGYTF. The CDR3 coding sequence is TGTGCCAGCAGCCCTACGACAGGGCCGTATGGCTACACCTTC.

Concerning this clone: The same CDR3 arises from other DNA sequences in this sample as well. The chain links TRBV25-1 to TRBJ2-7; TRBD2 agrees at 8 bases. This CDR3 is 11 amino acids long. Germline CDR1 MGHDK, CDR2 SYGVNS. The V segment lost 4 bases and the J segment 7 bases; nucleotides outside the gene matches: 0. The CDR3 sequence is CASSAGGEQYF. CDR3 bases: TGTGCCAGCAGTGCGGGGGGGGAGCAGTACTTC.

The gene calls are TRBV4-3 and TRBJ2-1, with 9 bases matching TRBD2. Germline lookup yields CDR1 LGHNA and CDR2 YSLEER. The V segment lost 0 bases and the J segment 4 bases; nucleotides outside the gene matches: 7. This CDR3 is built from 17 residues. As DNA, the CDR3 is TGCGCCAGCAGCCAAGAGCGGCTAGCGGGGAATTACAATGAGCAGTTCTTC. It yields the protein CASSQERLAGNYNEQFF.

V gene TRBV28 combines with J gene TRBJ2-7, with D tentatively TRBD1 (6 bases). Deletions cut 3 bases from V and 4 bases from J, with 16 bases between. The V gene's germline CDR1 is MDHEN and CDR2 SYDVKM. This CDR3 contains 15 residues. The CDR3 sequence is CASSLAWQGIYEQYF. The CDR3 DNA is TGTGCCAGCAGTTTGGCGTGGCAGGGGATATACGAGCAGTACTTC.

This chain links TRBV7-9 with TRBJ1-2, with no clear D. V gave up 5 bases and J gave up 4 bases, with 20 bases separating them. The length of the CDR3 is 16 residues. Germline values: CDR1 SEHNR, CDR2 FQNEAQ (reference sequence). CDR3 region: CASSEINSGRLYGYTF. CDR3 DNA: TGTGCCAGCAGCGAAATTAACTCGGGCAGACTCTATGGCTACACCTTC.

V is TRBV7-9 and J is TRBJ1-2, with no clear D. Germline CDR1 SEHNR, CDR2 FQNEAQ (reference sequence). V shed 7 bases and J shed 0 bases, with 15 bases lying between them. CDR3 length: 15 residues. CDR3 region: CASTSSVLPNYGYTF. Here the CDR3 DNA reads TGTGCCAGCACCTCTTCGGTCCTACCTAACTATGGCTACACCTTC.

CDR3 sequence: CASSLASANTEAFF. DNA of the CDR3: TGTGCCAGCAGCTTAGCGTCGGCGAACACTGAAGCTTTCTTT. The V gene is TRBV11-2, the J gene TRBJ1-1; D is undetermined. V lost 1 base and J lost 1, with 7 bases in between. Germline V gives CDR1 SGHAT, CDR2 FQNNGV. This CDR3 has 14 amino acids.

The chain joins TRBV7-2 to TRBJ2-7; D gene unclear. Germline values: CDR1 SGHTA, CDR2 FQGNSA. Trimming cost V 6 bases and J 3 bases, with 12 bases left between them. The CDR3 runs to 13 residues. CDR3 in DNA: TGTGCCAGCAGGCTCGCCCTAGGCTACGAGCAGTACTTC. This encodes CASRLALGYEQYF.

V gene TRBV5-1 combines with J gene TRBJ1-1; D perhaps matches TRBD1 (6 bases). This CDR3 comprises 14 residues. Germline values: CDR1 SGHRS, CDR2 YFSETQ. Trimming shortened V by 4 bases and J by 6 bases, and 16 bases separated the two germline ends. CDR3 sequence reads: CASSPSRGASEAFF. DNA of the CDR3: TGCGCCAGCAGCCCTAGTAGGGGGGCCTCTGAAGCTTTCTTT.

The CDR3 loop is CASSTWTSGRSEQFF. The CDR3 DNA is TGTGCCAGCAGCACTTGGACTAGCGGGAGAAGTGAGCAGTTCTTC. The chain links TRBV5-4 to TRBJ2-1; the match to TRBD2 covers 13 bases. The CDR3 loop spans 15 amino acids. Trimming removed 4 bases from V and 9 bases from J; junction bases left unmatched: 7. Germline V gene sequence: CDR1 SGHNT, CDR2 YYREEE (reference sequence).

The CDR3 DNA reads TGTGCCAGCAGCTTGGGAGCGGTAAGAGACTCTGGGGCCAACGTCCTGACTTTC. This encodes CASSLGAVRDSGANVLTF. The chain is built from TRBV5-4 and TRBJ2-6; D is possibly TRBD2 (5 bases). V lost 0 bases to trimming and J lost 0 bases, with 13 bases between them. Germline V gene lookup returns CDR1 SGHNT and CDR2 YYREEE (reference sequence). This CDR3 is 18 amino acids long. The full variable domain, its missing parts supplied by reference TRBV5-4 and TRBJ2-6, is ETGVTQSPTHLIKTRGQQVTLRCSSQSGHNTVSWYQQALGQGPQFIFQYYREEENGRGNFPPRFSGLQFPNYSSELNVNALELDDSALYLCASSLGAVRDSGANVLTFGAGSRLTVL.

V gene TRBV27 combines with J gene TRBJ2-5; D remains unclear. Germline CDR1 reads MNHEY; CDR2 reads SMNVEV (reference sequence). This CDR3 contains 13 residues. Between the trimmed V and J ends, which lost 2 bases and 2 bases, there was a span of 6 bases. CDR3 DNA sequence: TGTGCCAGCAGTTTAGGCTGGCAAGAGACCCAGTACTTC. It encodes CASSLGWQETQYF.

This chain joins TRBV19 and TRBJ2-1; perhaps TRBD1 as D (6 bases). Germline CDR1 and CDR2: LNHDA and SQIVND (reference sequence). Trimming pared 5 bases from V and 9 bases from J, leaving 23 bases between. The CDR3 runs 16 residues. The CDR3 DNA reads TGTGCCAGTAGTGTCGGGACATTAATGAGTCTGAGTGAGCAGTTCTTC. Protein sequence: CASSVGTLMSLSEQFF.

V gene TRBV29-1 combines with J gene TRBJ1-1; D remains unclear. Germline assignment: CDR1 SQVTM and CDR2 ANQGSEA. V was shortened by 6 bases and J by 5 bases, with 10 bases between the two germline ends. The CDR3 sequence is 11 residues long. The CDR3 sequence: CSVTVLTEAFF. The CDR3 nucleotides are TGCAGCGTGACCGTTCTTACTGAAGCTTTCTTT.

The DNA for the CDR3 is TGTGCCAGCAGGCCCGGGACCTTGGGAAATCAGCCCCAGCATTTT. This sequence encodes CASRPGTLGNQPQHF. The V and J genes are TRBV2 and TRBJ1-5; D perhaps matches TRBD1 (5 bases). There are 15 residues in the CDR3. Germline loops: CDR1 SNHLY, CDR2 FYNNEI. Trimming removed 6 bases at V and 4 bases at J, with 16 bases between. Together with reference TRBV2 and TRBJ1-5, the CDR3 gives the full variable domain: EPEVTQTPSHQVTQMGQEVILRCVPISNHLYFYWYRQILGQKVEFLVSFYNNEISEKSEIFDDQFSVERPDGSNFTLKIRSTKLEDSAMYFCASRPGTLGNQPQHFGDGTRLSIL.